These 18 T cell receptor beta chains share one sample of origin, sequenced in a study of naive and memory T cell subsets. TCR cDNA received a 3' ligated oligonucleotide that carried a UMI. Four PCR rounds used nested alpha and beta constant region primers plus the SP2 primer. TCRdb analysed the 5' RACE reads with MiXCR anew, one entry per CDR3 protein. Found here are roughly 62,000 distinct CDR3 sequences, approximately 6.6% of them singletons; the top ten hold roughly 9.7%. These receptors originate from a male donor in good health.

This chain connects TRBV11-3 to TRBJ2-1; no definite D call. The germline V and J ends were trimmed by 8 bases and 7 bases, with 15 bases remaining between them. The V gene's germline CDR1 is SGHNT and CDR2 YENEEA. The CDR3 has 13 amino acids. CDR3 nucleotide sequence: TGTGCCAGCTCAGTAGCCGCTACAAATGAGCAGTTCTTC. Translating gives CASSVAATNEQFF.

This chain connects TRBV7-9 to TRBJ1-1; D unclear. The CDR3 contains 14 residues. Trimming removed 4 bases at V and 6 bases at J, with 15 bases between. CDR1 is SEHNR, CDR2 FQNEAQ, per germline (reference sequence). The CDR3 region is CASSWAHGTSEAFF. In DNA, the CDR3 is TGTGCCAGCAGCTGGGCACACGGAACCTCTGAAGCTTTCTTT.

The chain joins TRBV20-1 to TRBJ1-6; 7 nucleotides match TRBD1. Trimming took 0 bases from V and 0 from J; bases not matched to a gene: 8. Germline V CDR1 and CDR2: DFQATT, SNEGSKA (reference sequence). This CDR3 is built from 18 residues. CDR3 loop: CSARDRPTGSSYNSPLHF. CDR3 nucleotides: TGCAGTGCTAGAGATCGTCCGACAGGGAGCTCCTATAATTCACCCCTCCACTTT.

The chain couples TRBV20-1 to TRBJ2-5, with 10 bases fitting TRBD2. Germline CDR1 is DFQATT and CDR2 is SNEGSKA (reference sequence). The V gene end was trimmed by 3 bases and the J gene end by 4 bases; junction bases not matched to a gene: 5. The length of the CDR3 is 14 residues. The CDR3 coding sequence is TGCAGTGCTAGTTCCCTAGCGGGAGCAGAGACCCAGTACTTC. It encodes CSASSLAGAETQYF.

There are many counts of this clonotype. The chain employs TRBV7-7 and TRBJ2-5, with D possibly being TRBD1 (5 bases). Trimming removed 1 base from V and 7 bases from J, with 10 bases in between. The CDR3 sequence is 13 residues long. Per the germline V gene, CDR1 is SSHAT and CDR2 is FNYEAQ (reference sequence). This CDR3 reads CASSLGQGATQYF. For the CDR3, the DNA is TGTGCCAGCAGCTTAGGCCAAGGGGCGACCCAGTACTTC.

CDR3 DNA sequence: TGCAGTGCCCCCCGGACAGGGGCGTCCTACGAGCAGTACTTC. This encodes CSAPRTGASYEQYF. The genes are TRBV20-1 and TRBJ2-7; 9 bases agree with TRBD1. Germline V CDR1 and CDR2: DFQATT, SNEGSKA (reference sequence). The CDR3 runs 14 residues. The ends lost 6 bases at V and 1 base at J; junction bases unmatched: 7.

The DNA of the CDR3 is TGCGCCAGCAGCTTGACGGGGGCAGGCGAGCAGTACTTC. Its protein is CASSLTGAGEQYF. This chain links TRBV5-1 with TRBJ2-7; D assignment may be TRBD1 or TRBD2 (6 bases each). Germline lookup yields CDR1 SGHRS and CDR2 YFSETQ. The V end lost 1 base, the J end lost 6 bases, and 11 bases lay between the germline ends. The CDR3 contains 13 residues.

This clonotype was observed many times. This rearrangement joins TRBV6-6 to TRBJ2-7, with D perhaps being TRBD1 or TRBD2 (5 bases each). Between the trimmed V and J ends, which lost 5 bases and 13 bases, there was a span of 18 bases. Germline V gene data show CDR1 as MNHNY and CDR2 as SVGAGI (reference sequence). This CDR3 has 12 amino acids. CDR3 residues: CASSTLGTPNYF. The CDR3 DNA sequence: TGTGCCAGCAGTACTCTCGGGACCCCAAACTACTTC.

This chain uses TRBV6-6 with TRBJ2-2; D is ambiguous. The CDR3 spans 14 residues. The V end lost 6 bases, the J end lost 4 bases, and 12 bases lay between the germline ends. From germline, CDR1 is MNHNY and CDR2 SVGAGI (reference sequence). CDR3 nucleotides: TGTGCCAGCAGACCCGACACCCGCACCGGGGAGCTGTTTTTT. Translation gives CASRPDTRTGELFF.

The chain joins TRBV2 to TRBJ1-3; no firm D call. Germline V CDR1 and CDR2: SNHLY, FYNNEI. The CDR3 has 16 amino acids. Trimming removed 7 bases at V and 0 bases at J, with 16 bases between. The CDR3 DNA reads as TGTGCCAGCAACTCCTTGGGCGGAGACTCTGGAAACACCATATATTTT. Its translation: CASNSLGGDSGNTIYF.

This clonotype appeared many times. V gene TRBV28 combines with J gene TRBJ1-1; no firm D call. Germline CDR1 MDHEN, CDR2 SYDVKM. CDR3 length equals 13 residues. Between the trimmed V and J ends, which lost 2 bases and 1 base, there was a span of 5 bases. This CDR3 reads CASSLLTNTEAFF. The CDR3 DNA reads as TGTGCCAGCAGTTTACTTACGAACACTGAAGCTTTCTTT. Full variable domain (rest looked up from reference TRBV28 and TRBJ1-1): DVKVTQSSRYLVKRTGEKVFLECVQDMDHENMFWYRQDPGLGLRLIYFSYDVKMKEKGDIPEGYSVSREKKERFSLILESASTNQTSMYLCASSLLTNTEAFFGQGTRLTVV.

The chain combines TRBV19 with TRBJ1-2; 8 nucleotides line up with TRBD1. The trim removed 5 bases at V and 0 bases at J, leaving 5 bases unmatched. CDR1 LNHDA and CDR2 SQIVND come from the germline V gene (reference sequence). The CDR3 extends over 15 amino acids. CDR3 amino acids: CASSSGGPANYGYTF. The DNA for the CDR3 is TGTGCCAGTAGTTCAGGGGGCCCCGCTAACTATGGCTACACCTTC.

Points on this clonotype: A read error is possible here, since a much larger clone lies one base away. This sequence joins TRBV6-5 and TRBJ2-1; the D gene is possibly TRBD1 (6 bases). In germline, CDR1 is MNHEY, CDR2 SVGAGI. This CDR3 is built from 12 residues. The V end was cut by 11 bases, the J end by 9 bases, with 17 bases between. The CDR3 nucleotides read TGTGCCGGCACCGACAGGATCGGTGAGCAGTTCTTC. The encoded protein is CAGTDRIGEQFF.

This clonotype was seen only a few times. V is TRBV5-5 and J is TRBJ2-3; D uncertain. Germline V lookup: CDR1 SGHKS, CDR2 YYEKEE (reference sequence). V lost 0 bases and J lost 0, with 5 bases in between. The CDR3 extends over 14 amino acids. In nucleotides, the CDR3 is TGTGCCAGCAGCTTGGCCGCCAGCACAGATACGCAGTATTTT. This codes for CASSLAASTDTQYF. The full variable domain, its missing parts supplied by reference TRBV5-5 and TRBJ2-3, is DAGVTQSPTHLIKTRGQQVTLRCSPISGHKSVSWYQQVLGQGPQFIFQYYEKEERGRGNFPDRFSARQFPNYSSELNVNALLLGDSALYLCASSLAASTDTQYFGPGTRLTVL.

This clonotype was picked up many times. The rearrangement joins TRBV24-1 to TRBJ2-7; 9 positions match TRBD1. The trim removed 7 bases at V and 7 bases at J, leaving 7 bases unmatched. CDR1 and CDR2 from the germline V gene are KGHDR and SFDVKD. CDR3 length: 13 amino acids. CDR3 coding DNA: TGTGCCACCAGGGGGACAGGGAGGTGGGAGCAGTACTTC. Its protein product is CATRGTGRWEQYF.

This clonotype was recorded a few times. The CDR3 DNA follows: TGTGCCAGCAGCTTACGGCAGGGGGCTAGTGAGACCCAGTACTTC. Residues: CASSLRQGASETQYF. The J gene is TRBJ2-5, the V gene TRBV7-9; 8 positions match TRBD1. This CDR3 contains 15 residues. Germline V CDR1 and CDR2: SEHNR, FQNEAQ (reference sequence). Unmatched junction bases numbered 7, after V lost 2 bases and J lost 5 bases.

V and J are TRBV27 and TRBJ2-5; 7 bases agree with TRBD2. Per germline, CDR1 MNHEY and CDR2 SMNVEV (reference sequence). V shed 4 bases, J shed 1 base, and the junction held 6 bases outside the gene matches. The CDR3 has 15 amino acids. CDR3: CASSWDYDGQETQYF. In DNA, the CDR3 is TGTGCCAGCAGTTGGGACTACGACGGCCAAGAGACCCAGTACTTC.

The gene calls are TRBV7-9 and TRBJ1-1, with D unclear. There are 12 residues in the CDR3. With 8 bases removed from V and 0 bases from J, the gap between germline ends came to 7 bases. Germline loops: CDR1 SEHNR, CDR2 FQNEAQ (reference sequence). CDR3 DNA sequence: TGTGCCAGCGATCCTATGAACACTGAAGCTTTCTTT. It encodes CASDPMNTEAFF.